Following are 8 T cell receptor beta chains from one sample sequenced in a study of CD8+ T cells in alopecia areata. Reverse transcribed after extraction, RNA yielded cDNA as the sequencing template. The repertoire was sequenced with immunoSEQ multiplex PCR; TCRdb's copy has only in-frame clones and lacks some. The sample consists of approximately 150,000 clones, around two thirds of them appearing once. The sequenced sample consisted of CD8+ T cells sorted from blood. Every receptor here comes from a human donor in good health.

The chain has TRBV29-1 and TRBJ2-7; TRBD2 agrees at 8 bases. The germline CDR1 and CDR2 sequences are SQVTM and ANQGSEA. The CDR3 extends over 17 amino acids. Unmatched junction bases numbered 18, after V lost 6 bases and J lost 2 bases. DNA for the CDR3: TGCAGCGTGCAAACGGGACTAGAGTTCCGTTCCCCCTACGAGCAGTACTTC. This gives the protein CSVQTGLEFRSPYEQYF.

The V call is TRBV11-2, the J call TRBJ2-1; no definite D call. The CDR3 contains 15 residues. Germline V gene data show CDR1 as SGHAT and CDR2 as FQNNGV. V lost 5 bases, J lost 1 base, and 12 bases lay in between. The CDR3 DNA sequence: TGTGCCAGCAGCCCGAAGGCCACTTCCTACAATGAGCAGTTCTTC. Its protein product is CASSPKATSYNEQFF.

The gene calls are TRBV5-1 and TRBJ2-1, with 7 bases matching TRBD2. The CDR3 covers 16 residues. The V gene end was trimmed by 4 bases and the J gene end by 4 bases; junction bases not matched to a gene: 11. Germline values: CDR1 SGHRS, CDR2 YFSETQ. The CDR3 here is CASSDEGSGVYNEQFF. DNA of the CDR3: TGCGCCAGCAGCGACGAGGGGAGCGGGGTTTACAATGAGCAGTTCTTC. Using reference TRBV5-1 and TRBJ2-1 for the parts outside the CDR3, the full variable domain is KAGVTQTPRYLIKTRGQQVTLSCSPISGHRSVSWYQQTPGQGLQFLFEYFSETQRNKGNFPGRFSGRQFSNSRSEMNVSTLELGDSALYLCASSDEGSGVYNEQFFGPGTRLTVL.

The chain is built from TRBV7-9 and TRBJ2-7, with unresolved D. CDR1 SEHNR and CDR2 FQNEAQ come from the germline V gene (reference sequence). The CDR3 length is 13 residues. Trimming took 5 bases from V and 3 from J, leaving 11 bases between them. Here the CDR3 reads CASSPYKYYEQYF. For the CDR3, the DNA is TGTGCCAGCAGCCCTTACAAGTACTACGAGCAGTACTTC. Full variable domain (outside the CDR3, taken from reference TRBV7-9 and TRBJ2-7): DTGVSQNPRHKITKRGQNVTFRCDPISEHNRLYWYRQTLGQGPEFLTYFQNEAQLEKSRLLSDRFSAERPKGSFSTLEIQRTEQGDSAMYLCASSPYKYYEQYFGPGTRLTVT.

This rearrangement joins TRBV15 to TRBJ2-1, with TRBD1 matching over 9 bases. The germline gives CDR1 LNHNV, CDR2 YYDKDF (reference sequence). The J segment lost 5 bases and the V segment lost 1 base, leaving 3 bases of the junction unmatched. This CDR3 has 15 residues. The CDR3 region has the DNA TGTGCCACCAGCAGAGTTCGGACAGGGGACAATGAGCAGTTCTTC. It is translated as CATSRVRTGDNEQFF.

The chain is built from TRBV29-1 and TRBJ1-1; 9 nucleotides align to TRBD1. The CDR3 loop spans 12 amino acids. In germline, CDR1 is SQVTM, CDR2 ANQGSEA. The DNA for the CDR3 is TGCAGTTTCCGGGACAGGGTCACTGAAGCTTTCTTT. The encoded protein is CSFRDRVTEAFF.

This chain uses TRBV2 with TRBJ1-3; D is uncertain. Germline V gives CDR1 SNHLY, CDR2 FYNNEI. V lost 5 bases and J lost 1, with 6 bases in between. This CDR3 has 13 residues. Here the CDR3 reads CASSSLSGNTIYF. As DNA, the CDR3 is TGTGCCAGCAGTTCTCTTTCTGGAAACACCATATATTTT.

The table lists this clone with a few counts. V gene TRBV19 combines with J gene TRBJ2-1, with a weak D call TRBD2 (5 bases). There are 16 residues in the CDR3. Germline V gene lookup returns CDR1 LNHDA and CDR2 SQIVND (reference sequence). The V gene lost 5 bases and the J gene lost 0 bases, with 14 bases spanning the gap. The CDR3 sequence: CASSLPGLLSYNEQFF. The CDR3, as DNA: TGTGCCAGTAGTTTACCAGGACTCCTCTCCTACAATGAGCAGTTCTTC.